One sample yielded the 18 T cell receptor beta chains listed below, sequenced in a study of T cells expressing NK-cell markers. TCRdb reworked the 5' RACE reads into one entry per CDR3 protein, no DNA. This sample's table reports 150,000 to 200,000 distinct CDR3 sequences. Specimen: blood T cells: a sorted CD56 or NKG2C T cell subset, CD4+ or CD8+ T cells, or bulk PBMC T cells (not recorded which). These receptors came from a man aged 18-75 years in good health.

The V gene is TRBV6-2 or TRBV6-3, the J gene TRBJ2-5; with no DNA, the TCRdb D assignment of TRBD2 cannot be verified. The CDR3 consists of 16 residues. Germline V CDR1 and CDR2: MNHEY, SVGEGT. Here the CDR3 reads CASSPPRGSGEETQYF.

V is TRBV19 and J is TRBJ2-1; without DNA, the TCRdb call of TRBD1 cannot be checked. This CDR3 has 15 amino acids. Germline CDR1 and CDR2: LNHDA and SQIVND (reference sequence). CDR3 sequence: CASSMWGAYHNEQFF.

The rearrangement links TRBV2 to TRBJ1-2; TCRdb outputs TRBD1, but without DNA this stays unchecked. The germline CDR1 and CDR2 sequences are SNHLY and FYNNEI. The CDR3 sequence is 15 residues long. The CDR3 reads CASRGQGRMDYGYTF.

This sequence joins TRBV6-5 and TRBJ2-2; without DNA, the TCRdb call of TRBD1 cannot be checked. CDR3 length equals 20 residues. Germline CDR1 MNHEY, CDR2 SVGAGI. CDR3 residues: CASSYDRLAGAPANTGELFF.

The chain has TRBV12-3 or TRBV12-4 and TRBJ2-1. CDR3 length: 14 amino acids. The CDR3 here is CASSLGSGINEQFF.

The CDR3 region is CASSLGGWDTQYF. The chain recombines TRBV5-1 with TRBJ2-3; TCRdb selects TRBD2, and the lack of DNA leaves this call unchecked. The CDR3 length is 13 residues. Germline V gene sequence: CDR1 SGHRS, CDR2 YFSETQ.

This chain links TRBV7-2 with TRBJ2-3; without DNA, the TCRdb call of TRBD1 cannot be checked. This CDR3 spans 15 amino acids. CDR1 is SGHTA and CDR2 is FQGNSA in the germline V gene. The CDR3 region is CASSSEGVPPDTQYF.

The V gene is TRBV20-1, the J gene TRBJ2-7. The CDR3 runs 13 residues. From germline, CDR1 is DFQATT and CDR2 SNEGSKA (reference sequence). The CDR3 here is CSAIPGTYDEQYF.

The rearrangement uses TRBV4-1 and TRBJ2-3; the D gene TCRdb calls, TRBD2, cannot be checked with no DNA. CDR3 length: 17 residues. Germline loops: CDR1 MGHRA, CDR2 YSYEKL. CDR3 amino acids: CASSQVLAGSSTDTQYF.

The chain couples TRBV28 to TRBJ1-6. The CDR3 loop spans 13 amino acids. Germline CDR1 is MDHEN and CDR2 is SYDVKM. CDR3 sequence reads: CASNTWEDSPLHF.

V is TRBV7-9 and J is TRBJ1-1. Germline V gene lookup returns CDR1 SEHNR and CDR2 FQNEAQ (reference sequence). This CDR3 is built from 15 residues. CDR3 residues: CASSLVLGMNTEAFF. Full variable domain (missing parts from reference TRBV7-9 and TRBJ1-1): DTGVSQNPRHKITKRGQNVTFRCDPISEHNRLYWYRQTLGQGPEFLTYFQNEAQLEKSRLLSDRFSAERPKGSFSTLEIQRTEQGDSAMYLCASSLVLGMNTEAFFGQGTRLTVV.

The chain combines TRBV2 with TRBJ2-2; TCRdb's D call of TRBD2 is untestable without DNA. Looked up from germline, CDR1 is SNHLY and CDR2 is FYNNEI. This CDR3 is 16 amino acids long. CDR3 sequence reads: CASSGLAGDRGGELFF. Based on the CDR3 plus reference TRBV2 and TRBJ2-2, the full variable domain is EPEVTQTPSHQVTQMGQEVILRCVPISNHLYFYWYRQILGQKVEFLVSFYNNEISEKSEIFDDQFSVERPDGSNFTLKIRSTKLEDSAMYFCASSGLAGDRGGELFFGEGSRLTVL.

The V and J genes are TRBV20-1 and TRBJ1-2; TCRdb selects TRBD1, and the lack of DNA leaves this call unchecked. Germline V gives CDR1 DFQATT, CDR2 SNEGSKA (reference sequence). This CDR3 has 15 residues. The CDR3 spells CSARDVAGDFHGYTF.

V usage is TRBV3-1 and J usage is TRBJ2-1; the D call from TCRdb, TRBD1, cannot be confirmed without DNA. Germline assignment: CDR1 LGHDT and CDR2 YNNKEL (reference sequence). The CDR3 has 18 amino acids. This CDR3 reads CASSRTPGGDRGYGEQFF.

The rearrangement uses TRBV15 and TRBJ1-2; TCRdb reports TRBD1, a call that lacks DNA to check it against. Germline lookup yields CDR1 LNHNV and CDR2 YYDKDF (reference sequence). CDR3 length: 17 residues. CDR3 amino acids: CATSRHPDRTPNYGYTF.

J is TRBJ2-2 and V is TRBV7-9; TCRdb picks TRBD2, but there is no DNA to check that call. Germline V gives CDR1 SEHNR, CDR2 FQNEAQ (reference sequence). The CDR3 runs 16 residues. The CDR3 spells CASRGGLATNTGELFF.

This chain connects TRBV7-9 to TRBJ1-2. Germline V CDR1 and CDR2: SEHNR, FQNEAQ (reference sequence). The CDR3 sequence is 17 residues long. The CDR3 loop reads CASSLAGGLYPNYGYTF.

The rearrangement uses TRBV27 and TRBJ2-5; TCRdb lists TRBD2, though no DNA is available to test this call. Germline V CDR1 and CDR2: MNHEY, SMNVEV (reference sequence). CDR3 length: 16 amino acids. This CDR3 reads CASSPRVGVAQETQYF.